One and the same sample provided the 4 T cell receptor beta chains below, sequenced in a study of regulatory T cells in long-lasting Graves disease (dated by TCRdb to the early 2020s). Taken with the paper, the label for time point translates to: persistent/refractory GD, antithyroid drugs over 5 years with positive TRAb. For both TCR sequencing and RNA sequencing, RNA was extracted from PBMCs in TRIzol. The library was built by means of multiplex PCR. Sequencing was performed on an Illumina HiSeq 4000. CDR3 regions were amplified by Arm-PCR with iRepertoire HTBI primers to construct TCR beta libraries. TCRdb applied fastp at Q25 and MiXCR to the public reads, then kept only in-frame beta chains. Identical CDR3 proteins give one entry, which carries the most common genes and DNA. The sample yields 350,000 to 450,000 distinct CDR3 sequences; around 23% were counted once. The biggest ten clones account for roughly an eighth of the sample.

The sequences come from peripheral blood mononuclear cells (PBMCs), collected when the disease was refractory, from a patient treated with antithyroid drugs. These receptors originate from a female donor with Graves disease.

This clonotype has just one count. The final CDR3 position lacks the conserved phenylalanine or tryptophan, pointing to a likely read error. The chain uses TRBV28 and TRBJ2-5; D not resolved. Germline V CDR1 and CDR2: MDHEN, SYDVKM. The V gene lost 6 bases and the J gene lost 1 base, with 0 bases spanning the gap. The CDR3 totals 10 residues. The CDR3 loop reads CASSQETQYL. In DNA, the CDR3 is TGTGCCAGCAGCCAAGAGACCCAGTACCTC.

This clonotype was seen repeatedly, ten times or more. The chain joins TRBV28 to TRBJ2-7; D perhaps matches TRBD1 (5 bases). CDR1 MDHEN and CDR2 SYDVKM come from the germline V gene. This CDR3 comprises 13 residues. Trimming removed 3 bases at V and 6 bases at J, with 12 bases between. The CDR3 spells CASSFSQGSEQYF. CDR3 DNA sequence: TGTGCCAGCAGTTTCAGTCAGGGAAGCGAGCAGTACTTC. Using reference TRBV28 and TRBJ2-7 for the parts outside the CDR3, the full variable domain is DVKVTQSSRYLVKRTGEKVFLECVQDMDHENMFWYRQDPGLGLRLIYFSYDVKMKEKGDIPEGYSVSREKKERFSLILESASTNQTSMYLCASSFSQGSEQYFGPGTRLTVT.

In DNA, the CDR3 is TGTGCCAGCAGCCACCCAATGGGGACTAGCGGCACCGGGGAGCTGTTTTTT. Translated, it gives CASSHPMGTSGTGELFF. V is TRBV12-3 or TRBV12-4 and J is TRBJ2-2; 11 bases map to TRBD2. The CDR3 has 17 amino acids. Losses at the gene ends were 6 bases for V and 4 bases for J; bases not matched to a gene: 10.

This clonotype was observed many times. The chain combines TRBV2 with TRBJ1-5; D gene uncertain. Trimming pared 3 bases from V and 5 bases from J, leaving 8 bases between. The germline gives CDR1 SNHLY, CDR2 FYNNEI. This CDR3 contains 13 residues. This CDR3 reads CASSDPLDQPQHF. The CDR3 bases are TGTGCCAGCAGTGACCCCTTGGATCAGCCCCAGCATTTT.